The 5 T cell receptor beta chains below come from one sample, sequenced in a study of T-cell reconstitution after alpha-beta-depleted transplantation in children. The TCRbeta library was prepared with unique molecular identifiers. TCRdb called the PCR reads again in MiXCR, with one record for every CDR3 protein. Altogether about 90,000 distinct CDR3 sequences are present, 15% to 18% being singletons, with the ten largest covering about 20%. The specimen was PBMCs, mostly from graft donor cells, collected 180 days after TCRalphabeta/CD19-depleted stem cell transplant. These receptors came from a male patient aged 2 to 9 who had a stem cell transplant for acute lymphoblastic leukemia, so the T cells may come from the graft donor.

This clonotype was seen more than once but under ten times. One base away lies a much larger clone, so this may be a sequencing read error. CDR3 nucleotides: TGCGCCAGCAGCTTCGGACAAACTAACTATGGCTACCCCTTC. Translated, it gives CASSFGQTNYGYPF. The chain uses TRBV5-1 and TRBJ1-2, with D maybe TRBD1 (5 bases). The germline V gene has CDR1 SGHRS and CDR2 YFSETQ. There are 14 residues in the CDR3.

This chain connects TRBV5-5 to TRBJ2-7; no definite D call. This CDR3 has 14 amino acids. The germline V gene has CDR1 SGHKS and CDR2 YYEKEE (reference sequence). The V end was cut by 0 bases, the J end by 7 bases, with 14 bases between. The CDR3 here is CASSLGALPREQYF. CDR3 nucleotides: TGTGCCAGCAGCTTGGGGGCTCTGCCCCGTGAGCAGTACTTC.

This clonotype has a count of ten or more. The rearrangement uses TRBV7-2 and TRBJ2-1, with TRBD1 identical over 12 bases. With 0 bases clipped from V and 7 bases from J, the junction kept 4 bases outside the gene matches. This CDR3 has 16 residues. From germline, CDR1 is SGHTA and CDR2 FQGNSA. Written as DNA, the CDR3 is TGTGCCAGCAGCTTAGCCGGGACAGGGGGCAAAAATGAGCAGTTCTTC. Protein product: CASSLAGTGGKNEQFF.

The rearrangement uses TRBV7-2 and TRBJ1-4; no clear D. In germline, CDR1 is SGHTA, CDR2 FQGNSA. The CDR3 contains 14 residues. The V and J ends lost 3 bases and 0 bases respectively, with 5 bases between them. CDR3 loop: CASSFTATNEKLFF. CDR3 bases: TGTGCCAGCAGCTTCACCGCAACTAATGAAAAACTGTTTTTT.

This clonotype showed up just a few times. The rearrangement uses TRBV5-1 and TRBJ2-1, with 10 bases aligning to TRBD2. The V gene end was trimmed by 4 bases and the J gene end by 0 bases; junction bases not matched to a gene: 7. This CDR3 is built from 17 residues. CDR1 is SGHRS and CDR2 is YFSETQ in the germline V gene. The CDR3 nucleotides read TGCGCCAGCAGCCCGAGACTAGCGGGCCACTCCTACAATGAGCAGTTCTTC. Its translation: CASSPRLAGHSYNEQFF.